Presented here are 3 T cell receptor beta chains from one specimen sequenced in a study of blood T cell repertoires in COVID-19. Clones were read by immunoSEQ multiplex PCR, and TCRdb kept only the in-frame ones, dropping some. This table has roughly 150,000 clones, approximately 77% appearing once. Sequenced material: PBMCs or T cells enriched from blood (not recorded which). The receptors stem from a man between 60 and 70 years old who had recovered from COVID-19.

The rearrangement joins TRBV29-1 to TRBJ1-2; possible D gene TRBD1, 6 bases. V lost 1 base and J lost 3, with 21 bases in between. Germline V gene sequence: CDR1 SQVTM, CDR2 ANQGSEA. This CDR3 spans 17 amino acids. This CDR3 is CSVEGGHRGRGDYGYTF. CDR3 in DNA: TGCAGCGTTGAAGGGGGACATAGGGGCAGGGGTGACTATGGCTACACCTTC.

This rearrangement joins TRBV25-1 to TRBJ2-4; 11 bases are shared with TRBD1. CDR1 MGHDK and CDR2 SYGVNS come from the germline V gene. The V and J ends lost 3 bases and 3 bases, in that order; junction bases with no gene match: 4. This CDR3 is 16 amino acids long. The CDR3 nucleotides are TGTGCCAGCAGTGAGGACAGGGGGCGAGGCAAAAACATTCAGTACTTC. Its protein is CASSEDRGRGKNIQYF. The variable domain in full, with the rest retrieved from reference TRBV25-1 and TRBJ2-4, is EADIYQTPRYLVIGTGKKITLECSQTMGHDKMYWYQQDPGMELHLIHYSYGVNSTEKGDLSSESTVSRIRTEHFPLTLESARPSHTSQYLCASSEDRGRGKNIQYFGAGTRLSVL.

The chain has TRBV19 and TRBJ2-2; a weak D match, TRBD2 (5 bases). Germline CDR1 is LNHDA and CDR2 is SQIVND (reference sequence). V shed 3 bases and J shed 6 bases, with 8 bases lying between them. This CDR3 region has 13 residues. The CDR3 region is CASSIQDSGELFF. The CDR3, as DNA: TGTGCCAGTAGTATTCAGGACTCCGGGGAGCTGTTTTTT.